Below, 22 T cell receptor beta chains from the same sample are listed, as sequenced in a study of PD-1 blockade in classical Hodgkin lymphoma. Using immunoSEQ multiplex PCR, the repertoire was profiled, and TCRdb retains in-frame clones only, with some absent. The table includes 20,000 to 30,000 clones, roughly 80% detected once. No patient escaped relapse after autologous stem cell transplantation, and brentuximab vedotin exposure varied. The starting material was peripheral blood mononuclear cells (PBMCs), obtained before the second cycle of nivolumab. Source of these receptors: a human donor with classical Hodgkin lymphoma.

CDR3 bases: TGTGCCACCAGACAGGAAGACGATGGCTACACCTTC. Its protein is CATRQEDDGYTF. The V gene is TRBV6-5, the J gene TRBJ1-2; maybe TRBD1 (6 bases). The V end lost 10 bases, the J end lost 6 bases, and 15 bases lay between the germline ends. This CDR3 is 12 amino acids long. CDR1 and CDR2 from the germline V gene are MNHEY and SVGAGI.

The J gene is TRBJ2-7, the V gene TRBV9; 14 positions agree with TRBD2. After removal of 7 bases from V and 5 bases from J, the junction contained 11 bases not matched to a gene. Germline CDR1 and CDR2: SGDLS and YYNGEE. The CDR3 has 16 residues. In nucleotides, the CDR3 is TGTGCCAGCTCCGGGACTAGCGGGAGTTTAAGGGACGAGCAGTACTTC. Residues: CASSGTSGSLRDEQYF. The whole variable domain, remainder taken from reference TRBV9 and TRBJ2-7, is DSGVTQTPKHLITATGQRVTLRCSPRSGDLSVYWYQQSLDQGLQFLIQYYNGEERAKGNILERFSAQQFPDLHSELNLSSLELGDSALYFCASSGTSGSLRDEQYFGPGTRLTVT.

The CDR3 loop reads CASSLGQGKENGYTF. The CDR3 DNA reads TGTGCCAGCAGCCTGGGACAGGGGAAGGAAAATGGCTACACCTTC. The chain links TRBV9 to TRBJ1-2; TRBD1 matches at 10 bases. J gave up 6 bases and V 4 bases, and 9 bases lay outside the gene matches. The CDR3 is made up of 15 amino acids. Per the germline V gene, CDR1 is SGDLS and CDR2 is YYNGEE.

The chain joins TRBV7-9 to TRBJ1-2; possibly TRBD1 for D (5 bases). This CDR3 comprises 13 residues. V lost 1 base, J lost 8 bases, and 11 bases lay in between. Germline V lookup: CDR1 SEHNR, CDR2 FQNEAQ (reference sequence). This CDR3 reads CASSLGGVDGYTF. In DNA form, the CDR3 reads TGTGCCAGCAGCTTAGGGGGCGTGGACGGCTACACCTTC.

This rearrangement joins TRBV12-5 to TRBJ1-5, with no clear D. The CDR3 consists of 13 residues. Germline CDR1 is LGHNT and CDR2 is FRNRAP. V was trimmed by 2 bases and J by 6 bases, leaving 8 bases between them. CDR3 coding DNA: TGTGCTAGTGGTTTGAAGGCGGGTCAGCCCCAGCATTTT. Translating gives CASGLKAGQPQHF.

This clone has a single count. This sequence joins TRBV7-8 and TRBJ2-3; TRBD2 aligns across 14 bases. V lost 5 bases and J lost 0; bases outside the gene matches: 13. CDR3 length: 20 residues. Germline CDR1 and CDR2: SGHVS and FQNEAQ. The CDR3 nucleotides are TGTGCCAGCAGCCTACCATCGCCGGGACTAGCGGGAGCGAGCACAGATACGCAGTATTTT. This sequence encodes CASSLPSPGLAGASTDTQYF.

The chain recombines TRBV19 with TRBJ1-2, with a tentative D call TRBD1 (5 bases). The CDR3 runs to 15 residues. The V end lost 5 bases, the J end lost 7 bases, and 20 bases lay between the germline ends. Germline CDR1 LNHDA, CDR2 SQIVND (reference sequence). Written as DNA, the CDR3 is TGTGCCAGTAGTGTCCGGGACCCCCTTCGCGGTGGCTACACCTTC. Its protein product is CASSVRDPLRGGYTF.

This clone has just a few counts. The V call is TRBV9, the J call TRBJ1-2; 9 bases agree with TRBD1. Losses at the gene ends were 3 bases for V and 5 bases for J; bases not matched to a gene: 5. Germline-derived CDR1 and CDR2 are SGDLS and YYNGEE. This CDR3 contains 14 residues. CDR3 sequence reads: CASSETGGMYGYTF. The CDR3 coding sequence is TGTGCCAGCAGCGAGACAGGGGGAATGTATGGCTACACCTTC.

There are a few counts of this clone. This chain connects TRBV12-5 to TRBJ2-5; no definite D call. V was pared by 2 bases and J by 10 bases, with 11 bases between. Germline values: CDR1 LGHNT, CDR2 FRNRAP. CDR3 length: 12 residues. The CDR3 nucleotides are TGTGCTAGTGGTTTGTCTCCGTCGGACCAGTACTTC. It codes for CASGLSPSDQYF.

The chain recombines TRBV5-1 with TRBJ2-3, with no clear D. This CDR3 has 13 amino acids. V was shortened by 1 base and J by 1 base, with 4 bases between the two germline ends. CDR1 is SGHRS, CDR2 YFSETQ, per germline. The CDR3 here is CASSLTGTDTQYF. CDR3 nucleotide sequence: TGCGCCAGCAGCTTGACAGGCACAGATACGCAGTATTTT.

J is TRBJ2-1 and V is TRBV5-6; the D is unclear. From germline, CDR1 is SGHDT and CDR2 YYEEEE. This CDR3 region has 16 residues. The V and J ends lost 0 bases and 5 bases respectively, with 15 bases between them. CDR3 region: CASSLDNGPINNEQFF. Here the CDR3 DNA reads TGTGCCAGCAGCTTGGACAACGGACCGATCAACAATGAGCAGTTCTTC. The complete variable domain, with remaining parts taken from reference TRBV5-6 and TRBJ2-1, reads DAGVTQSPTHLIKTRGQQVTLRCSPKSGHDTVSWYQQALGQGPQFIFQYYEEEERQRGNFPDRFSGHQFPNYSSELNVNALLLGDSALYLCASSLDNGPINNEQFFGPGTRLTVL.

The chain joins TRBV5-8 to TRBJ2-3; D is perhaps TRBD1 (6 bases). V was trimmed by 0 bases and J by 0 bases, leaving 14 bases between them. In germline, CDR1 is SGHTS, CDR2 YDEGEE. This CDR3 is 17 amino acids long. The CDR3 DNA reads TGTGCCAGCAGCTTGGCAACAGGGCAAACTAGCACAGATACGCAGTATTTT. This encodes CASSLATGQTSTDTQYF.

CDR3 DNA sequence: TGTGCCAGCAGTTTGCCCGGGACTAAAAGGGACGAGCAGTACTTC. This encodes CASSLPGTKRDEQYF. The chain employs TRBV28 and TRBJ2-7; 7 bases are shared with TRBD2. The CDR3 loop spans 15 amino acids. The germline gives CDR1 MDHEN, CDR2 SYDVKM. Trimming at V came to 3 bases and at J to 5 bases, leaving 10 bases not matched to a gene.

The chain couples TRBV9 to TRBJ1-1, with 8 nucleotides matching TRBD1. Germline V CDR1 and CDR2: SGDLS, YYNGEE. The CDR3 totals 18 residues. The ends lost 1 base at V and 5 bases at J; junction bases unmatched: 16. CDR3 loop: CASSVSGPAGGVGTEAFF. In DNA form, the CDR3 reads TGTGCCAGCAGCGTAAGTGGGCCGGCAGGGGGCGTTGGTACTGAAGCTTTCTTT.

The CDR3 loop is CASSGADGTDTQYF. DNA of the CDR3: TGTGCCAGCAGTGGGGCCGATGGGACAGATACGCAGTATTTT. The chain is built from TRBV6-5 and TRBJ2-3; maybe TRBD1 (5 bases). The CDR3 spans 14 residues. Germline assignment: CDR1 MNHEY and CDR2 SVGAGI. V lost 5 bases to trimming and J lost 3 bases, with 12 bases between them.

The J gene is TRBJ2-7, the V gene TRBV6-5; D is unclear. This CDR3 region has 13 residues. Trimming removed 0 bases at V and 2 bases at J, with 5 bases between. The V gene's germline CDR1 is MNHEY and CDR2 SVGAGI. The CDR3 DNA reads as TGTGCCAGCAGTTACTCTCTCACCTACGAGCAGTACTTC. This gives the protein CASSYSLTYEQYF.

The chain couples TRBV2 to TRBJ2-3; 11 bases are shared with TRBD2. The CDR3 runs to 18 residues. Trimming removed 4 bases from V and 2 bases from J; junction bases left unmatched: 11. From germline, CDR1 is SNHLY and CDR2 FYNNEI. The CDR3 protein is CASSGLAGFEIITDTQYF. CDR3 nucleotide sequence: TGTGCCAGCAGTGGACTAGCGGGATTTGAAATAATCACAGATACGCAGTATTTT.

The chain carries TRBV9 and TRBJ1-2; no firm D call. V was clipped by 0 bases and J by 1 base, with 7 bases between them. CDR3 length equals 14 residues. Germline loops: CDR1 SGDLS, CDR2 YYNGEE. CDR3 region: CASSVEPNNYGYTF. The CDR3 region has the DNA TGTGCCAGCAGCGTAGAACCCAATAACTATGGCTACACCTTC.

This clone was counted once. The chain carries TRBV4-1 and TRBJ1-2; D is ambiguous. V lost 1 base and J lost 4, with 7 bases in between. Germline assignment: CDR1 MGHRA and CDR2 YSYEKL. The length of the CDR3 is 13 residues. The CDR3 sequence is CASSQGRIYGYTF. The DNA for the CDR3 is TGCGCCAGCAGCCAAGGCAGGATCTATGGCTACACCTTC.

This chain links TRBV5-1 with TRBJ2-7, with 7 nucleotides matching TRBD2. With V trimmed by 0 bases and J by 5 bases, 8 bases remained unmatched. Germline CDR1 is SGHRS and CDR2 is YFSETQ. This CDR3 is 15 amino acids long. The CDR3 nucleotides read TGCGCCAGCAGCTTGGATGACGGGAGGTACGACGAGCAGTACTTC. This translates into CASSLDDGRYDEQYF.

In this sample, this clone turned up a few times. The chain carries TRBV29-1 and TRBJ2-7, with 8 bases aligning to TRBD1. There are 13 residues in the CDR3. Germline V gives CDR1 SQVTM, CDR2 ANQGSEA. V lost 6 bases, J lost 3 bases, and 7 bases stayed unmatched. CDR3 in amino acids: CSVRQGKGYEQYF. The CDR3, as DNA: TGCAGCGTGAGACAGGGGAAAGGCTACGAGCAGTACTTC.

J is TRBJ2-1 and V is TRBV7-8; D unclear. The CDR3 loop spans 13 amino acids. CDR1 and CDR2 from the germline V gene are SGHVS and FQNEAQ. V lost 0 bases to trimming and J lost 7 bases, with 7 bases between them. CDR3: CASSLARRNEQFF. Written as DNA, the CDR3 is TGTGCCAGCAGCTTAGCTCGCAGGAATGAGCAGTTCTTC.